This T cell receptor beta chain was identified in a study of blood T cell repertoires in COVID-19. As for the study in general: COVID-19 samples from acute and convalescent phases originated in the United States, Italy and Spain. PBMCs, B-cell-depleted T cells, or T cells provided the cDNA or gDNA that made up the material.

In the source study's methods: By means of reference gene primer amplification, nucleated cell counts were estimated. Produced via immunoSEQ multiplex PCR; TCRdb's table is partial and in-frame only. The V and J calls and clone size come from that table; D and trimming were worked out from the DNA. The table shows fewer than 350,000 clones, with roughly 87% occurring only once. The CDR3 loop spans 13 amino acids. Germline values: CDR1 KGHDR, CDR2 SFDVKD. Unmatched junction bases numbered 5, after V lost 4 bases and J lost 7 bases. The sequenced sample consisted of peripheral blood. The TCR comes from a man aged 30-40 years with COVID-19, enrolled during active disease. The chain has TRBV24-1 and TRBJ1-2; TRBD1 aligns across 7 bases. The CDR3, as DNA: TGTGCCACCAGTGACACAGGGGTTGGTGGCTACACCTTC. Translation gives CATSDTGVGGYTF.